Below are 12 T cell receptor beta chains sequenced from a single sample in a study of blood T cell repertoires in COVID-19. This table comes from immunoSEQ multiplex PCR, and its TCRdb copy is limited to in-frame clones, with some not included. The sample yields roughly 330,000 clones, around 87% seen once. Material for sequencing was PBMCs or T cells enriched from blood (not recorded which). These receptors all stem from a woman aged 30 to 39 who had recovered from COVID-19.

The chain joins TRBV15 to TRBJ1-3; D gene unclear. The CDR3 runs to 9 residues. V gave up 3 bases and J gave up 16 bases, with 7 bases separating them. The germline CDR1 and CDR2 sequences are LNHNV and YYDKDF (reference sequence). The CDR3 DNA follows: TGTGCCACCAGCAGGAGGGCTTATTTT. Its protein is CATSRRAYF.

The chain links TRBV9 to TRBJ2-3; TRBD2 aligns across 11 bases. The V gene's germline CDR1 is SGDLS and CDR2 YYNGEE. This CDR3 contains 16 residues. Trimming at V came to 4 bases and at J to 4 bases, leaving 8 bases not matched to a gene. CDR3 amino acids: CASSFSGGGYPDTQYF. CDR3 DNA sequence: TGTGCCAGCAGCTTTAGCGGGGGGGGTTATCCAGATACGCAGTATTTT.

The chain has TRBV6-5 and TRBJ2-5, with D possibly TRBD2 on 5 matching bases. Germline V gives CDR1 MNHEY, CDR2 SVGAGI. The CDR3 has 15 amino acids. V gave up 0 bases and J gave up 5 bases, with 13 bases separating them. CDR3: CASSYSIWLAETQYF. In nucleotides, the CDR3 is TGTGCCAGCAGTTACTCGATTTGGCTAGCCGAGACCCAGTACTTC.

The chain combines TRBV7-9 with TRBJ2-5, with 8 bases lining up with TRBD1. The CDR3 spans 12 residues. Germline V CDR1 and CDR2: SEHNR, FQNEAQ (reference sequence). Trimming removed 5 bases from V and 9 bases from J; junction bases left unmatched: 5. The CDR3 region has the DNA TGTGCCAGCAGCATTGACAGGGGCCCCCAGTACTTC. Its protein is CASSIDRGPQYF.

The rearrangement joins TRBV19 to TRBJ1-5; 7 nucleotides line up with TRBD1. Germline-derived CDR1 and CDR2 are LNHDA and SQIVND (reference sequence). This CDR3 has 14 amino acids. V was clipped by 6 bases and J by 3 bases; unmatched bases: 5. This CDR3 is CASRRQGDNQPQHF. The CDR3 nucleotides are TGTGCCAGTAGAAGGCAGGGGGACAATCAGCCCCAGCATTTT.

The chain combines TRBV10-1 with TRBJ1-2; 9 bases fit TRBD1. This CDR3 is 15 amino acids long. Trimming at V came to 6 bases and at J to 7 bases, leaving 12 bases not matched to a gene. Looked up from germline, CDR1 is WNHNN and CDR2 is SYGVQD (reference sequence). The CDR3 region has the DNA TGCGCCAGCAGCCTACCACCGGGACAGGGTCGTGGCTACACCTTC. It codes for CASSLPPGQGRGYTF.

The chain combines TRBV6-5 with TRBJ2-5, with 11 nucleotides matching TRBD1. Losses at the gene ends were 2 bases for V and 5 bases for J; bases not matched to a gene: 4. This CDR3 spans 15 amino acids. Germline lookup yields CDR1 MNHEY and CDR2 SVGAGI. CDR3 nucleotide sequence: TGTGCCAGCAGTTACGTGGACAGGGGGCTTGAGACCCAGTACTTC. Translated: CASSYVDRGLETQYF.

The chain couples TRBV12-3 or TRBV12-4 to TRBJ1-2; 9 bases agree with TRBD1. The CDR3 covers 13 residues. Trimming cost V 4 bases and J 8 bases; bases outside gene matches: 5. The CDR3 spells CASSSLDRGGYTF. The CDR3 DNA sequence: TGTGCCAGCAGTTCGCTGGACAGGGGAGGCTACACCTTC.

This clone was counted only a few times. The chain carries TRBV7-6 and TRBJ1-2, with 8 bases matching TRBD1. Germline values: CDR1 SGHVS, CDR2 FNYEAQ. CDR3 length equals 14 residues. The V segment lost 2 bases and the J segment 2 bases; nucleotides outside the gene matches: 1. CDR3 sequence reads: CASSLRQGNYGYTF. The DNA for the CDR3 is TGTGCCAGCAGCTTAAGACAGGGGAACTATGGCTACACCTTC.

DNA for the CDR3: TGTGCCAGCAGTGAAGCTGGAGGGGCAGGTCAGCCCCAGCATTTT. This encodes CASSEAGGAGQPQHF. The chain has TRBV6-1 and TRBJ1-5; possibly TRBD1 for D (5 bases). There are 15 residues in the CDR3. CDR1 MNHNS and CDR2 SASEGT come from the germline V gene. Between the trimmed V and J ends, which lost 0 bases and 6 bases, there was a span of 12 bases.

V gene TRBV11-2 combines with J gene TRBJ2-3, with D perhaps TRBD1 (6 bases). The CDR3 runs 13 residues. The germline CDR1 and CDR2 sequences are SGHAT and FQNNGV. Trimming stripped 5 bases from V and 1 base from J, with 7 bases between. The DNA of the CDR3 is TGTGCCAGCAGCCGGACAGGCACAGATACGCAGTATTTT. Encoded protein: CASSRTGTDTQYF.

The V and J genes are TRBV12-5 and TRBJ2-1; D is possibly TRBD1 (6 bases). CDR1 and CDR2 from the germline V gene are LGHNT and FRNRAP. V lost 2 bases and J 1 base, leaving 15 bases between the germline ends. The CDR3 is 17 residues long. CDR3 nucleotide sequence: TGTGCTAGTGGTTTGCGCTCACAGGGAAGGTCCTACAATGAGCAGTTCTTC. Its protein is CASGLRSQGRSYNEQFF.